Below, 32 T cell receptor beta chains from the same sample are listed, as sequenced in a study of OX40 agonist ivuxolimab in advanced cancers. Data came from immunoSEQ multiplex PCR; TCRdb stores just in-frame clones and leaves some out. The top ten clones hold over 8.5% of a sample with roughly 35,000 clones, more than 60% of them seen once. The source was CD4+ or CD8+ T cells sorted from blood, collected in a trial of the OX40 agonist ivuxolimab. These receptors all come from an adult with an advanced solid tumor such as melanoma, head and neck, liver or kidney cancer.

The V gene is TRBV6-1, the J gene TRBJ1-5; D is possibly TRBD1 (6 bases). The germline CDR1 and CDR2 sequences are MNHNS and SASEGT. Trimming shortened V by 10 bases and J by 0 bases, and 13 bases separated the two germline ends. CDR3 size: 14 residues. CDR3 protein: CATSGGYSNQPQHF. CDR3 DNA sequence: TGTGCCACCTCGGGGGGCTATAGCAATCAGCCCCAGCATTTT.

The rearrangement links TRBV19 to TRBJ2-3; the match to TRBD2 covers 9 bases. V gave up 4 bases and J gave up 1 base; unmatched junction bases: 3. CDR1 and CDR2 from the germline V gene are LNHDA and SQIVND (reference sequence). The CDR3 is made up of 15 amino acids. The chain's CDR3 is CASSKRLAGTDTQYF. The CDR3 bases are TGTGCCAGTAGTAAGAGACTAGCGGGCACAGATACGCAGTATTTT.

This clone was counted only a few times. The rearrangement uses TRBV5-1 and TRBJ2-7; D tentatively fits TRBD1 or TRBD2 (5 bases each). CDR1 and CDR2 (germline): SGHRS, YFSETQ. The V end lost 1 base, the J end lost 4 bases, and 12 bases lay between the germline ends. This CDR3 contains 14 residues. DNA of the CDR3: TGCGCCAGCAGCTTGCTTCCGGGGACGTACGAGCAGTACTTC. This encodes CASSLLPGTYEQYF.

The chain employs TRBV10-3 and TRBJ1-1; 7 nucleotides agree with TRBD1. V was pared by 4 bases and J by 5 bases, with 13 bases of the junction left unmatched. CDR1 and CDR2 from the germline V gene are ENHRY and SYGVKD. This CDR3 contains 16 residues. The CDR3, as DNA: TGTGCCATCAGTGTCACGACAGGGACACTGTGGACTGAAGCTTTCTTT. This translates into CAISVTTGTLWTEAFF.

This chain links TRBV7-9 with TRBJ2-7, with D perhaps TRBD1 (5 bases). The CDR3 sequence is 14 residues long. V was cut by 7 bases and J by 1 base, with 14 bases left in between. Germline-derived CDR1 and CDR2 are SEHNR and FQNEAQ (reference sequence). In DNA form, the CDR3 reads TGTGCCAGCACTTCTTGGACATCTTCCTACGAGCAGTACTTC. Translated, it gives CASTSWTSSYEQYF.

The rearrangement links TRBV18 to TRBJ2-1; 9 positions match TRBD1. CDR1 and CDR2 from the germline V gene are KGHSH and LQKENI. V shed 6 bases and J 4 bases; nucleotides not matched to a gene: 13. This CDR3 contains 17 residues. CDR3 bases: TGTGCCAGCTCCTCAGAATCCGGGACAGGGCATTACAATGAGCAGTTCTTC. Its translation is CASSSESGTGHYNEQFF.

This clone showed up just a few times. At one end, the junction sequence differs from germline, possibly due to a read error. The chain employs TRBV7-9 and TRBJ1-1; D is perhaps TRBD1 (6 bases). This CDR3 is built from 12 residues. Germline CDR1 and CDR2: SEHNR and FQNEAQ (reference sequence). For the CDR3, the DNA is TGTGCCAGCAGGTTAGGGGGAGGGGAAGCTTTCTTT. As protein: CASRLGGGEAFF.

This clone was seen more than once but under ten times. This rearrangement joins TRBV5-1 to TRBJ2-3; no clear D. Germline V CDR1 and CDR2: SGHRS, YFSETQ. Trimming removed 1 base at V and 4 bases at J, with 4 bases between. The CDR3 sequence is 12 residues long. The CDR3: CASSLKADTQYF. In DNA, the CDR3 is TGCGCCAGCAGCTTGAAGGCAGATACGCAGTATTTT.

This sequence joins TRBV13 and TRBJ2-7; the D call may be TRBD1 or TRBD2 (5 bases each). This CDR3 spans 15 amino acids. In germline, CDR1 is PRHDT, CDR2 FYEKMQ (reference sequence). Deletions cut 5 bases from V and 4 bases from J, with 18 bases between. CDR3 sequence (DNA): TGTGCCAGCAGCCCACCAGGGACCCCGGGGTACGAGCAGTACTTC. Encoded protein: CASSPPGTPGYEQYF.

V is TRBV7-9 and J is TRBJ2-7, with 7 bases that match TRBD2. CDR1 is SEHNR, CDR2 FQNEAQ, per germline (reference sequence). V lost 4 bases to trimming and J lost 0 bases; unmatched junction nucleotides: 3. The CDR3 is made up of 14 amino acids. The CDR3 DNA reads as TGTGCCAGCAGCTCCGGACTAGTCTCCTACGAGCAGTACTTC. Its protein product is CASSSGLVSYEQYF.

This chain links TRBV28 with TRBJ1-3; D might be TRBD1 (6 bases). The germline V gene has CDR1 MDHEN and CDR2 SYDVKM. The CDR3 is 14 residues long. V was cut by 8 bases and J by 4 bases, with 15 bases left in between. CDR3 protein: CASSDRGGGNTIYF. As DNA, the CDR3 is TGTGCCAGCTCCGATAGGGGGGGAGGAAACACCATATATTTT.

The rearrangement uses TRBV21-1 and TRBJ1-2; the table's D call, TRBD1, has no DNA check behind it. TRBV21-1 is flagged as a pseudogene. This CDR3 comprises 16 residues. CDR3 loop: CASSPGTGGANYGYTF. The CDR3 bases are TGTGCCAGCAGCCCGGGGACAGGGGGAGCTAACTATGGCTACACCTTC.

V gene TRBV30 combines with J gene TRBJ2-7; the match to TRBD1 covers 7 bases. Losses at the gene ends were 1 base for V and 5 bases for J; bases not matched to a gene: 5. Germline assignment: CDR1 GTSNPN and CDR2 SVGIG (reference sequence). There are 13 residues in the CDR3. Here the CDR3 DNA reads TGTGCCTGGAGTGGGAACAGGGGCCACGAGCAGTACTTC. Protein product: CAWSGNRGHEQYF.

The rearrangement uses TRBV28 and TRBJ2-7; D is unclear. V was cut by 11 bases and J by 0 bases, with 14 bases left in between. Germline-derived CDR1 and CDR2 are MDHEN and SYDVKM. This CDR3 has 13 amino acids. The DNA for the CDR3 is TGTGCCCGCGGCGGTATAAGCTCCTACGAGCAGTACTTC. This gives the protein CARGGISSYEQYF.

The V call is TRBV14, the J call TRBJ2-1; D remains ambiguous. This CDR3 has 13 residues. Trimming cost V 4 bases and J 10 bases, with 14 bases left between them. Germline V lookup: CDR1 SGHDN, CDR2 FVKESK. CDR3 nucleotide sequence: TGTGCCAGCAGCCGGTCCCTAGGAAAAGAGCAGTTCTTC. Its protein product is CASSRSLGKEQFF. Full variable domain (missing parts from reference TRBV14 and TRBJ2-1): EAGVTQFPSHSVIEKGQTVTLRCDPISGHDNLYWYRRVMGKEIKFLLHFVKESKQDESGMPNNRFLAERTGGTYSTLKVQPAELEDSGVYFCASSRSLGKEQFFGPGTRLTVL.

In this sample, this clone turned up once. The V and J genes are TRBV2 and TRBJ2-7; perhaps TRBD1 as D (5 bases). CDR3 size: 12 residues. In germline, CDR1 is SNHLY, CDR2 FYNNEI. V was cut by 7 bases and J by 2 bases, with 9 bases left in between. The CDR3 DNA reads as TGTGCCAGCACGGGCAGGGCCTACGAGCAGTACTTC. Translation: CASTGRAYEQYF.

This clone was detected only a few times. The rearrangement links TRBV7-9 to TRBJ2-2; no definite D call. The CDR3 has 14 residues. Between the trimmed V and J ends, which lost 3 bases and 2 bases, there was a span of 7 bases. Germline V gene lookup returns CDR1 SEHNR and CDR2 FQNEAQ (reference sequence). CDR3 residues: CASSFSENTGELFF. DNA for the CDR3: TGTGCCAGCAGCTTCAGTGAAAACACCGGGGAGCTGTTTTTT.

The chain couples TRBV6-4 to TRBJ2-1, with D possibly TRBD1 on 6 matching bases. The CDR3 consists of 14 residues. The germline gives CDR1 MRHNA, CDR2 SNTAGT. V was pared by 4 bases and J by 3 bases, with 10 bases between. CDR3 region: CASSALQGYNEQFF. The CDR3 DNA sequence: TGTGCCAGCAGTGCCCTACAGGGCTACAATGAGCAGTTCTTC.

The chain joins TRBV7-9 to TRBJ1-1, with D unclear. The CDR3 covers 14 residues. Per the germline V gene, CDR1 is SEHNR and CDR2 is FQNEAQ (reference sequence). V lost 5 bases and J lost 1, with 11 bases in between. The CDR3 region is CASSPPQRNTEAFF. The CDR3 nucleotides read TGTGCCAGCAGCCCACCCCAGAGGAACACTGAAGCTTTCTTT. Together with reference TRBV7-9 and TRBJ1-1, the CDR3 gives the full variable domain: DTGVSQNPRHKITKRGQNVTFRCDPISEHNRLYWYRQTLGQGPEFLTYFQNEAQLEKSRLLSDRFSAERPKGSFSTLEIQRTEQGDSAMYLCASSPPQRNTEAFFGQGTRLTVV.

The chain recombines TRBV12-5 with TRBJ2-1, with 14 bases aligning to TRBD2. The germline V gene encodes CDR1 LGHNT and CDR2 FRNRAP. V was clipped by 1 base and J by 9 bases; unmatched bases: 8. The CDR3 consists of 17 residues. The CDR3 DNA is TGTGCTAGTGGTTTGGCACAGACTAGCGGGGGGGCGACTGAGCAGTTCTTC. It specifies CASGLAQTSGGATEQFF.

This chain links TRBV5-1 with TRBJ1-1; 9 bases align to TRBD1. CDR1 and CDR2 from the germline V gene are SGHRS and YFSETQ. The CDR3 has 15 amino acids. J was trimmed by 5 bases and V by 5 bases; bases with no gene match: 10. The CDR3 nucleotides read TGCGCCAGCAGAATTACAGGGGGCGCAAAAACTGAAGCTTTCTTT. Residues: CASRITGGAKTEAFF.

The CDR3 nucleotides are TGTGCCAGCAGCCGAATCGGACAGGGAGGCACCGGGGAGCTGTTTTTT. Its translation: CASSRIGQGGTGELFF. The chain is built from TRBV14 and TRBJ2-2, with TRBD1 identical over 8 bases. The CDR3 has 16 amino acids. Trimming at V came to 4 bases and at J to 4 bases, leaving 8 bases not matched to a gene. Per the germline V gene, CDR1 is SGHDN and CDR2 is FVKESK. Supplemented by reference TRBV14 and TRBJ2-2, the full variable domain reads EAGVTQFPSHSVIEKGQTVTLRCDPISGHDNLYWYRRVMGKEIKFLLHFVKESKQDESGMPNNRFLAERTGGTYSTLKVQPAELEDSGVYFCASSRIGQGGTGELFFGEGSRLTVL.

The chain carries TRBV27 and TRBJ1-3, with D possibly matching TRBD1 (5 bases). This CDR3 comprises 15 residues. V lost 0 bases, J lost 0 bases, and 6 bases lay in between. Germline assignment: CDR1 MNHEY and CDR2 SMNVEV (reference sequence). DNA of the CDR3: TGTGCCAGCAGTTTATCACAGGCCTCTGGAAACACCATATATTTT. This translates into CASSLSQASGNTIYF.

The J gene is TRBJ1-3, the V gene TRBV13, with D possibly matching TRBD1 (5 bases). The length of the CDR3 is 16 residues. Per germline, CDR1 PRHDT and CDR2 FYEKMQ (reference sequence). Between the trimmed V and J ends, which lost 3 bases and 0 bases, there was a span of 12 bases. The DNA of the CDR3 is TGTGCCAGCAGCTTTGATAGGGGACCCTCTGGAAACACCATATATTTT. Translated: CASSFDRGPSGNTIYF. The whole variable domain, remainder taken from reference TRBV13 and TRBJ1-3, is AAGVIQSPRHLIKEKRETATLKCYPIPRHDTVYWYQQGPGQDPQFLISFYEKMQSDKGSIPDRFSAQQFSDYHSELNMSSLELGDSALYFCASSFDRGPSGNTIYFGEGSWLTVV.

This chain joins TRBV7-6 and TRBJ2-2; D remains ambiguous. Trimming pared 3 bases from V and 6 bases from J, leaving 8 bases between. The CDR3 contains 13 residues. The germline V gene encodes CDR1 SGHVS and CDR2 FNYEAQ. This chain's CDR3 is CASSFTGAGELFF. In nucleotides, the CDR3 is TGTGCCAGCAGCTTTACTGGGGCCGGGGAGCTGTTTTTT.

This chain uses TRBV6-5 with TRBJ2-1; 12 nucleotides line up with TRBD2. Germline-derived CDR1 and CDR2 are MNHEY and SVGAGI. Trimming took 2 bases from V and 10 from J; bases not matched to a gene: 9. CDR3 length equals 16 residues. CDR3 protein: CASSYGSGLAGGEQFF. In nucleotides, the CDR3 is TGTGCCAGCAGTTACGGGTCGGGGCTAGCGGGGGGGGAGCAGTTCTTC.

V and J are TRBV4-2 and TRBJ1-6; D not certain. Trimming removed 4 bases from V and 4 bases from J, with 17 bases in between. CDR3 length equals 17 residues. CDR1 LGHNA and CDR2 YNFKEQ come from the germline V gene. In nucleotides, the CDR3 is TGTGCCAGCAGCCCGTCTATTGGGATCCCATATAATTCACCCCTCCACTTT. Translation gives CASSPSIGIPYNSPLHF.

The rearrangement links TRBV7-3 to TRBJ2-1; D uncertain. CDR1 and CDR2 (germline): SGHTA, FQGTGA. The CDR3 sequence is 13 residues long. V was shortened by 5 bases and J by 4 bases, with 9 bases between the two germline ends. CDR3 sequence: CASSRDWYNEQFF. As DNA, the CDR3 is TGTGCCAGCAGCCGAGACTGGTACAATGAGCAGTTCTTC.

The gene calls are TRBV7-2 and TRBJ2-1; the match to TRBD2 covers 9 bases. This CDR3 spans 16 amino acids. The germline gives CDR1 SGHTA, CDR2 FQGNSA. J gave up 2 bases and V 1 base, and 3 bases lay outside the gene matches. This chain's CDR3 is CASSLVAGGPYNEQFF. DNA for the CDR3: TGTGCCAGCAGCTTAGTTGCGGGGGGGCCCTACAATGAGCAGTTCTTC.

This chain joins TRBV7-9 and TRBJ2-3; D is uncertain. Per germline, CDR1 SEHNR and CDR2 FQNEAQ (reference sequence). The CDR3 has 11 residues. V was trimmed by 10 bases and J by 6 bases, leaving 11 bases between them. CDR3 in DNA: TGTGCCATCGCGGATCTCGATACGCAGTATTTT. Amino acid sequence: CAIADLDTQYF.

The chain carries TRBV30 and TRBJ2-3, with D tentatively TRBD2 (5 bases). Germline CDR1 and CDR2: GTSNPN and SVGIG (reference sequence). Trimming took off 5 bases at V and 5 bases at J, with 11 bases between the two ends. CDR3 length: 12 amino acids. In nucleotides, the CDR3 is TGTGCCTGGGAACATGGAGGAGATACGCAGTATTTT. Amino acid sequence: CAWEHGGDTQYF.

The V gene is TRBV12-5, the J gene TRBJ1-1, with unresolved D. The V and J ends lost 5 bases and 0 bases respectively, with 7 bases between them. The CDR3 covers 13 residues. The germline V gene encodes CDR1 LGHNT and CDR2 FRNRAP. Here the CDR3 DNA reads TGTGCTAGTGGTCCATATCTGAACACTGAAGCTTTCTTT. Translated, it gives CASGPYLNTEAFF.